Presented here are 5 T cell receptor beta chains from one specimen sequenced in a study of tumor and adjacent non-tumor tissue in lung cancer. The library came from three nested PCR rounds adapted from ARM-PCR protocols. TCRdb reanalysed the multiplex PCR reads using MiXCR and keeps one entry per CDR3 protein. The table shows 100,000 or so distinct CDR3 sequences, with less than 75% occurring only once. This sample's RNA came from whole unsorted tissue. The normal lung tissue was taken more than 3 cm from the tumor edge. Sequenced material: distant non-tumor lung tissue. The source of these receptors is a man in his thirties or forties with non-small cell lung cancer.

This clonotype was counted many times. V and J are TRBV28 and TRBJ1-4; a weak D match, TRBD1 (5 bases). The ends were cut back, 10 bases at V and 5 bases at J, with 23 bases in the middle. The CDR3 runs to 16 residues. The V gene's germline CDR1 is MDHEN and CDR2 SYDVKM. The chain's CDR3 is CAIGSEGMILNEKLFF. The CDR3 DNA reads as TGTGCCATCGGGTCCGAGGGGATGATCCTCAATGAAAAACTGTTTTTT.

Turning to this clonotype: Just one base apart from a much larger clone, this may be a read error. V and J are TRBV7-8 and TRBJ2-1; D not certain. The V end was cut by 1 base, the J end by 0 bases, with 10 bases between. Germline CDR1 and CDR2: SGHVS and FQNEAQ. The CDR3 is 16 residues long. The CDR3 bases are TGTGCCAGCAGCTTAGTTCACGGAAGCTCCTACAATGAGCAGTTCTTC. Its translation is CASSLVHGSSYNEQFF.

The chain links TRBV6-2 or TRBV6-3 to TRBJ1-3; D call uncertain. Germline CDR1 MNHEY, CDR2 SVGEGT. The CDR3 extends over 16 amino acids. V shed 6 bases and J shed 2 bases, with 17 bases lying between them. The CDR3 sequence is CASSLYSVRPGNTIYF. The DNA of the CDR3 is TGTGCCAGCAGCCTCTACAGTGTACGCCCTGGAAACACCATATATTTT.

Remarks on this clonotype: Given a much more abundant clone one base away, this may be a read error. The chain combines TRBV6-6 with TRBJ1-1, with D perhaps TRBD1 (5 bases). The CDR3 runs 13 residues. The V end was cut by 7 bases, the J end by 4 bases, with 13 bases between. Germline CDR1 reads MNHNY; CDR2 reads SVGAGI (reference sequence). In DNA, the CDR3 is TGTGCCAGCATCAGACAGATGATCACTGAAGCTTTCTTT. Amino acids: CASIRQMITEAFF.

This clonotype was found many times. As DNA, the CDR3 is TGTGCCAGCAGCTCGGCGGCCGGGGGCAGGGATGAAAAACTGTTTTTT. Its translation is CASSSAAGGRDEKLFF. This chain joins TRBV5-6 and TRBJ1-4; D perhaps matches TRBD1 (6 bases). The V gene's germline CDR1 is SGHDT and CDR2 YYEEEE. Trimming removed 3 bases at V and 6 bases at J, with 18 bases between. The CDR3 runs 16 residues.